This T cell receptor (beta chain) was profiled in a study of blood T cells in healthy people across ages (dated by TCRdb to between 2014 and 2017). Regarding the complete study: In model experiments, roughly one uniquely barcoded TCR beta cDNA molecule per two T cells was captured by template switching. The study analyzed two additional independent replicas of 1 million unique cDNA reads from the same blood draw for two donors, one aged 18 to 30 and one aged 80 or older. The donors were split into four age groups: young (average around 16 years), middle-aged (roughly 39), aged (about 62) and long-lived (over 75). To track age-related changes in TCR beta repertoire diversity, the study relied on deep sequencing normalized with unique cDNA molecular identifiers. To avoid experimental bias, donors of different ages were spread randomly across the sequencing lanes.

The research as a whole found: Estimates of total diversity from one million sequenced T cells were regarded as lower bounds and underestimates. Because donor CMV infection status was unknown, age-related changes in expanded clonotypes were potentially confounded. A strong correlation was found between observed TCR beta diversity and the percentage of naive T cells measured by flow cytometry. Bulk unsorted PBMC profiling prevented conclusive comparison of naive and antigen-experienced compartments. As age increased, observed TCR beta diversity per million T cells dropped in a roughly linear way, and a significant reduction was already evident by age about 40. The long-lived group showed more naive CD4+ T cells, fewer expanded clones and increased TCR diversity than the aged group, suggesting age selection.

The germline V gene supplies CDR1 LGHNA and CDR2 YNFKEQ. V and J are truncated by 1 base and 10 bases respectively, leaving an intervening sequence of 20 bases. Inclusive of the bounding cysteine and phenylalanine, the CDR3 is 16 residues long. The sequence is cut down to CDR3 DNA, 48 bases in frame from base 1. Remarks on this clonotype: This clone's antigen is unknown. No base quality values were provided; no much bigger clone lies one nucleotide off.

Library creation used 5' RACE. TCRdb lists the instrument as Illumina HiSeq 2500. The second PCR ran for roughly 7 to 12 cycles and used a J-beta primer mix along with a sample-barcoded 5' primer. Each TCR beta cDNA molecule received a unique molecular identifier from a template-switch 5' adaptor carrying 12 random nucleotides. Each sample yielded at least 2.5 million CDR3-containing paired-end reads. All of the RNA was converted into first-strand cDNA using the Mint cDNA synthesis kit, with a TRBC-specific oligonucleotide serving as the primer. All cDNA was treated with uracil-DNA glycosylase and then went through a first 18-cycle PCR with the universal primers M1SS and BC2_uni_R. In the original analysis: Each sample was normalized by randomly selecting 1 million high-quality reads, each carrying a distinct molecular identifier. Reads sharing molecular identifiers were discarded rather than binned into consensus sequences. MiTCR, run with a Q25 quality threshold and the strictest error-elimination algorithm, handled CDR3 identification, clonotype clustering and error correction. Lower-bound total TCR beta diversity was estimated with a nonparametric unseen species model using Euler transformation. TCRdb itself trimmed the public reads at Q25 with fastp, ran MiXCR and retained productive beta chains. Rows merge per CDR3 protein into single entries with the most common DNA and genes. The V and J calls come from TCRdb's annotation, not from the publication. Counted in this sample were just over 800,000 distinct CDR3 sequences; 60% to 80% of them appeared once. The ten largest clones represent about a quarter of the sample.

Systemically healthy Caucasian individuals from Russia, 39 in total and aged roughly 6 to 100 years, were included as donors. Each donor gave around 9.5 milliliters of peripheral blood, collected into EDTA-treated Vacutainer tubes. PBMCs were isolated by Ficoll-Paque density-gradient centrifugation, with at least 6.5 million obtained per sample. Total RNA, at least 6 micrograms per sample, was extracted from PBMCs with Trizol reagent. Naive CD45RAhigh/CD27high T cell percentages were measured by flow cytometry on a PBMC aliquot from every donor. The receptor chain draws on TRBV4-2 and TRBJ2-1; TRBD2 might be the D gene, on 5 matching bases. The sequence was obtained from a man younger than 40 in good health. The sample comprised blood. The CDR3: CASSQVPGLYNVEQFF. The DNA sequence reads TGTGCCAGCAGCCAAGTCCCCGGACTTTACAATGTCGAGCAGTTCTTC.